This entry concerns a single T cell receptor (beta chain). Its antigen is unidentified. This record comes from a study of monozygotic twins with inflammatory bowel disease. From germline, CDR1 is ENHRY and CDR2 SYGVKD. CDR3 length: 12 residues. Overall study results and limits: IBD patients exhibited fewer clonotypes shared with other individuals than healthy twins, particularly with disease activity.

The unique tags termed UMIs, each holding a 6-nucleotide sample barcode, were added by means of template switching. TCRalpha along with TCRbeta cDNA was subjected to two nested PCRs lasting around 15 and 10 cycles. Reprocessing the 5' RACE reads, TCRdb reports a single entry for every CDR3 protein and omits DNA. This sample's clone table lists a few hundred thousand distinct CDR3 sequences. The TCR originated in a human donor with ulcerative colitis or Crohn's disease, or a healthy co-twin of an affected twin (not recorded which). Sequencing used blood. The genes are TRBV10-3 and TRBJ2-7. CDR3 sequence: CAISERSYEQYF.